This TCR beta chain was captured by sequencing in a study of T cell clonality in common variable immunodeficiency. Broader study findings: Fewer TCRbeta clones were shared among CVID subjects than controls. CVID subjects showed higher TCRbeta clonality than healthy controls.

Patients and controls were mostly of Caucasian heritage. Of note for this clone: The antigen is undetermined. The read gets to within 3 residues of the CDR3 end, and the germline J gene fills in the rest.

The method was immunoSEQ multiplex PCR; TCRdb's version includes in-frame clones alone and lacks a portion of them. The repertoire consists of tens of thousands of clones, none detected only once. Germline CDR1 and CDR2: KGHSH and LQKENI. This CDR3 comprises 15 residues. J was trimmed by 5 bases and V by 3 bases; bases with no gene match: 4. This clonotype originated in a person between 18 and 75 years old in good health. Sequenced: peripheral blood mononuclear cells. The V and J genes are TRBV18 and TRBJ2-5, with TRBD1 identical over 12 bases. The CDR3 is CASSPGTGGDETQYF. The part of the CDR3 DNA that was read is TGTGCCAGCTCACCCGGGACAGGGGGCGATGAGACC.